The rows below give T cell receptor beta chains drawn from one sample of a study of blood T cell repertoires in COVID-19. Clones were read by immunoSEQ multiplex PCR, and TCRdb kept only the in-frame ones, dropping some. The sample lists 120,000 or so clones, around 74% occurring once. Sequences were obtained from peripheral blood. All receptors derive from a woman between 55 and 75 years old with acute or convalescent COVID-19. CDR3s leave out the opening cysteine and the closing phenylalanine or tryptophan.

V,J,CDR3
TRBV4-1,TRBJ2-1,ASSQPNYRGGFQDEQF
TRBV4-3,TRBJ2-7,ASSQEFLRVNEQY
TRBV19,TRBJ2-3,ASSWGGQGASDTQY
TRBV27,TRBJ2-7,ASSFSAGSYEQY
TRBV5-6,TRBJ1-2,ASSLGTLPNYGYT
TRBV27,TRBJ1-1,ASSLYVGRGDTEAF
TRBV5-6,TRBJ1-4,ASSLLTGTNEKLF
TRBV6-5,TRBJ2-7,ASSLSGAGFYEQY
TRBV3-1/TRBV3-2,TRBJ2-1,ASSQGAGAYEQF
TRBV28,TRBJ1-2,ATLLINYGYT
TRBV27,TRBJ1-4,ASSYRGREKLF
TRBV5-6,TRBJ2-3,ASSLADTQY
TRBV5-1,TRBJ2-1,ASSAGLAGGSEQF
TRBV27,TRBJ2-1,ATTAYNEQF
TRBV10-1,TRBJ1-2,AGTTDRCYGYT
TRBV9,TRBJ1-2,ASSVERGSPWSYT
TRBV6-5,TRBJ1-1,ASRPWANEFWAF
TRBV4-3,TRBJ2-7,ASSQDPGQGVEQY
TRBV7-9,TRBJ1-2,ASSHKGDLWGYT
TRBV12-3/TRBV12-4,TRBJ1-2,ASSRGTGGLGT
TRBV14,TRBJ2-3,ASSQGIFLTGGRPDTQY
TRBV2,TRBJ2-3,ASSSRLAGGDTQY
TRBV5-6,TRBJ2-5,ASSPQRGAFSETQY
TRBV11-2,TRBJ2-1,ASRNQGQGNYNEQF
TRBV5-8,TRBJ1-1,ASSLYLAGTEAF
TRBV7-3,TRBJ2-7,ASSLTSFGTGGDSYEQY
TRBV27,TRBJ2-5,ASSLGQTITQETQY
TRBV7-2,TRBJ1-4,ASSLRQGINEKLF
TRBV5-5,TRBJ1-1,ASSLYSMAMNTEAF
TRBV6-5,TRBJ1-3,ASGYGGAGNTIY
TRBV2,TRBJ1-5,ASSEARDNQPQH
TRBV5-1,TRBJ1-5,ASSLAPIGDRGDQPQH
TRBV6-2/TRBV6-3,TRBJ1-5,ASSYLPGQTRTGGQPQH
TRBV28,TRBJ1-5,ASTVRGIQPQH
TRBV6-2/TRBV6-3,TRBJ2-1,ASSYEGQIPEQF
TRBV29-1,TRBJ1-2,SVDFLSGRDRGNGYT
TRBV9,TRBJ2-3,ASSPFGGGQVDTQY
TRBV19,TRBJ2-2,ASSIKGLNTGELF
TRBV6-5,TRBJ1-1,ASRLDRGPAEAF
TRBV24-1,TRBJ2-5,ATSDLSQGQETQY
TRBV28,TRBJ1-5,ASRRATGVHNQPQH
TRBV19,TRBJ2-7,ASSESSYEQY
TRBV11-2,TRBJ1-2,ASSSYRGDNYGYT
TRBV9,TRBJ2-2,ASSEPGSGTGELF
TRBV5-1,TRBJ2-5,ASNTGGRTGQGQETQY
TRBV6-1,TRBJ1-2,ASSEVSRGRSRGYT
TRBV18,TRBJ1-2,ASSPTRDRRWGYT
TRBV5-3,TRBJ1-1,ARSLEGAGAF
TRBV19,TRBJ1-5,ASSIGTGVNQPQH
TRBV6-5,TRBJ1-2,ASSLQGLPNYGYT
TRBV3-1/TRBV3-2,TRBJ1-1,ASSQQGSCDTEAF
TRBV29-1,TRBJ1-1,SVRPHLRRQDRNTEAF
TRBV5-4,TRBJ1-6,ASSRDRGSYNSPLH
TRBV29-1,TRBJ2-1,SVERTGGPWSSYNEQF
TRBV2,TRBJ2-1,ASSGDAVYNEQF
TRBV5-6,TRBJ2-7,ASSHLSDRGRGQY
TRBV5-4,TRBJ1-3,ASSLQGAAGNTIY
TRBV12-3/TRBV12-4,TRBJ1-2,ASRGQGSYGYT
TRBV14,TRBJ1-3,ASGQGAYGNTIY
TRBV29-1,TRBJ2-1,SVAWSSYNEQF